The following is a T cell receptor (beta chain) sequence with its context. Its antigen is currently not known. No clone much larger than this one lies a single base away; base qualities are absent. The data originate from a study of shared clonotypes between healthy human individuals (TCRdb year 2020). As for the study more broadly: The cohort comprised a couple of women and a few men aged 18 to 49 years. For each donor, three plates each were used for CD4 naive and CD4 memory, two plates were used for CD8 naive, and one plate was used for CD8 memory. The study deeply sequenced blood TCR repertoires of five healthy adults to estimate repertoire size and the extent of clonotype sharing between individuals. Libraries were prepared and TCR repertoires were sequenced by different laboratories using diverse techniques, in order to increase sequencing depth and limit assay-specific biases. Each donor's leukapheresis produced roughly between roughly 0.94 and 9.5 billion PBMCs.

Using the deep immunoSEQ assay, multiplex PCR amplified TCR CDR3 regions from genomic DNA. Extracted genomic DNA from each cell subset was distributed evenly across all wells of several immunoSEQ 96-well plates, and each plate was treated as a replicate. Each replicate PCR for sorted subsets received about 180 ng genomic DNA, equal to about 30,000 T cell genomes. Purified libraries were quantified with a Qubit 3.0 fluorometer, sized on a Bioanalyzer 2100, and re-quantified with the KAPA Library Quantification kit. A separate single-read 150-cycle Illumina NextSeq 550 flow cell was used to sequence each immunoSEQ 96-well plate. On the authors' methods: Because the immunoSEQ output included only junctional sequences and no quality scores, the filtering could not be the same as the filtering used for full-length reads. Sequences were annotated with PyIR, a Python wrapper for IgBLAST v1.9, using IMGT germline references to assign V/J genes and CDR3. Reads with weak V/J assignments (E-value above 1e-6), missing CDR3, stop codons, out-of-frame junctions, or ambiguous translated residues were removed. V3J clonotypes were defined by identical inferred V gene, J gene, and CDR3 amino acid sequence. Percentage overlap between repertoires was computed as shared unique clonotypes divided by the size of the smaller repertoire. RTK rarefaction, the Chao1 estimator, and Recon v2.1 estimates of unobserved clonotypes were used to assess repertoire richness. For all TCRbeta clonotypes obtained by the gDNA method from a few donors, generation probabilities were computed with OLGA. TCRdb retrieved this table from immuneACCESS and kept in-frame rearrangements only. Not all clones are present; in checked studies, unresolved V genes account for under half, and no reason is known for the remainder. V, J and clone size are those of that table, while D and trimming were read from the DNA. The sample has about 1.9 million clones on record, 85% to 95% of them singletons. About 1.7% of the sample belongs to the ten largest clones.

CD8 naive samples were CD45RO-negative cells positively selected for CCR7, giving a CD45RA+CCR7+ population that excluded TemRA cells. The donors were healthy, HIV-negative adults who had no recently reported acute infections or vaccinations. All donors were Caucasian adults living in Nashville, Tennessee, USA. After blood collection by leukapheresis, PBMCs were isolated using Ficoll-Histopaque density gradient centrifugation and then cryopreserved in the vapor phase of liquid nitrogen. Analytical flow cytometry was used to check the purity and quantity of every magnetically sorted T cell population. Genomic DNA was isolated from every sorted fraction and measured by UV absorbance on a Nanodrop 2000c. What the authors observed across the whole study: Based on pairwise subsampling, the degree of clonotype sharing among donors was expected to be affected by sequencing depth. Even with the large sequencing depth, rarefaction of the sorted-subset datasets indicated that sequencing was incomplete. Sampling was restricted to blood, and TCR repertoires in tissues likely differ from the TCR repertoires found in blood. Higher generation probabilities were observed for clonotypes shared by all four sorted-subset donors than for non-shared clonotypes. Because the study included only a small number of donors, the genetic and exposure-history diversity represented was limited. Naive subsets generally had larger estimated clonotype richness than memory subsets. When four donors were compared, the shared fraction of clonotypes was about 5.4% for naive CD4, roughly 3.3% for naive CD8, roughly 2.5% for memory CD4, and 0.35% to 0.5% for memory CD8.

Trimming takes 5 bases off V and 5 bases off J; junction bases not matched to a gene: 4. Taken from the germline V gene (reference sequence), the CDR1 and CDR2 loops are LNHNV and YYDKDF. Spanning cysteine to phenylalanine, the CDR3 consists of 14 amino acids. Of all the DNA, just the CDR3 is kept, 42 bases in frame from base 1. The receptor comes from a man between 18 and 35 years old in good health. Some clones in this sample may be carry-over from other donors' samples. The sequenced material came from naive CD8+ T cells from PBMCs. The label giving this sample's cell subset or site can be read as: CD45RA+CCR7+. This sequence uses TRBV15 and TRBJ2-5, with 11 central nucleotides matching TRBD2. The CDR3 reads as follows: CATSSRTSGETQYF. The nucleotides are TGTGCCACCAGCTCCAGGACTAGCGGGGAGACCCAGTACTTC.